A single sample is the source of the 20 T cell receptor beta chains below, sequenced in a study of blood T cells in healthy people across ages. Using a J-beta primer mix together with a sample-barcoded 5' primer, a second PCR was run for roughly 6 to 12 cycles. TCRdb re-derived calls from the 5' RACE reads in MiXCR, one entry per CDR3 protein. The table includes fewer than 950,000 distinct CDR3 sequences, about 55% detected once. Sequencing was performed on blood. The receptors shown here come from a man older than 75 in good health.

This chain links TRBV4-2 with TRBJ2-1; no reliable D call. Trimming took off 4 bases at V and 4 bases at J, with 8 bases between the two ends. CDR3 length: 13 residues. From germline, CDR1 is LGHNA and CDR2 YNFKEQ. The CDR3 is CASSRLGYNEQFF. In nucleotides, the CDR3 is TGTGCCAGCAGCCGCCTAGGGTACAATGAGCAGTTCTTC.

The rearrangement uses TRBV20-1 and TRBJ2-4, with D perhaps TRBD1 (6 bases). Germline V gives CDR1 DFQATT, CDR2 SNEGSKA (reference sequence). The V end was cut by 6 bases, the J end by 0 bases, with 15 bases between. This CDR3 contains 15 residues. The CDR3 DNA sequence: TGCAGTGCCCCCGGGACACTGACAGCCAAAAACATTCAGTACTTC. It codes for CSAPGTLTAKNIQYF.

The CDR3 coding sequence is TGTGCCAGCAGCCAAGTGGGGGGACAGGGAAGTAGTGGCTACACCTTC. This gives the protein CASSQVGGQGSSGYTF. The genes are TRBV3-1 and TRBJ1-2; 9 bases are a match to TRBD1. V shed 1 base and J 7 bases; nucleotides not matched to a gene: 10. CDR1 is LGHDT and CDR2 is YNNKEL in the germline V gene (reference sequence). The length of the CDR3 is 16 residues.

The V gene is TRBV29-1, the J gene TRBJ1-1, with D unclear. The CDR3 sequence is 13 residues long. V dropped 2 bases and J dropped 0 bases, with 7 bases sitting between them. In germline, CDR1 is SQVTM, CDR2 ANQGSEA. CDR3 bases: TGCAGCGTTGAACCGGGGTTGAACACTGAAGCTTTCTTT. Its translation is CSVEPGLNTEAFF.

Comment on this clonotype: The junction shows a germline mismatch at one end, possibly a read error. The chain uses TRBV7-6 and TRBJ2-1; TRBD2 agrees at 7 bases. Germline lookup yields CDR1 SGHVS and CDR2 FNYEAQ. CDR3 size: 16 residues. In nucleotides, the CDR3 is TGTGCCAGCAGCTTCTTGGGGCTAGCGGACTACAATGAGCGGTTCTTC. It encodes CASSFLGLADYNERFF.

This clonotype showed up just a few times. V and J are TRBV6-5 and TRBJ2-4; weak D call: TRBD2 (6 bases). The germline gives CDR1 MNHEY, CDR2 SVGAGI. Trimming stripped 2 bases from V and 0 bases from J, with 11 bases between. The CDR3 has 16 residues. CDR3 nucleotides: TGTGCCAGCAGTTACGGCGGAGGGGTAGCCAAAAACATTCAGTACTTC. Protein sequence: CASSYGGGVAKNIQYF.

This rearrangement joins TRBV10-3 to TRBJ1-4; weak D call: TRBD1 (5 bases). The CDR3 totals 15 residues. In germline, CDR1 is ENHRY, CDR2 SYGVKD. V was clipped by 10 bases and J by 3 bases, with 18 bases between them. In nucleotides, the CDR3 is TGTGCCACCGGATACACCGGGGCGGCTAATGAAAAACTGTTTTTT. Amino acid sequence: CATGYTGAANEKLFF.

This clonotype has only a few counts. The rearrangement joins TRBV9 to TRBJ2-1; D is unresolved. From germline, CDR1 is SGDLS and CDR2 YYNGEE. The CDR3 spans 15 residues. Trimming took off 3 bases at V and 0 bases at J, with 10 bases between the two ends. The CDR3: CASSGPSVSYNEQFF. CDR3 nucleotide sequence: TGTGCCAGCAGCGGGCCGAGCGTCTCCTACAATGAGCAGTTCTTC.

J is TRBJ2-3 and V is TRBV20-1; the D is unclear. CDR3 length: 13 amino acids. CDR1 and CDR2 from the germline V gene are DFQATT and SNEGSKA (reference sequence). The germline V and J ends were trimmed by 7 bases and 2 bases, with 13 bases remaining between them. CDR3 DNA: TGCAGTGAAGGAGATCCAACCACAGATACGCAGTATTTT. Protein sequence: CSEGDPTTDTQYF.

The chain combines TRBV19 with TRBJ1-5; tentatively, D is TRBD1 (5 bases). Trimming removed 4 bases from V and 3 bases from J, with 13 bases in between. The CDR3 has 15 amino acids. The germline V gene encodes CDR1 LNHDA and CDR2 SQIVND (reference sequence). Here the CDR3 reads CASSTLGGPNQPQHF. CDR3 DNA: TGTGCCAGTAGTACCCTGGGGGGACCCAATCAGCCCCAGCATTTT. Variable domain in full (rest from reference TRBV19 and TRBJ1-5): DGGITQSPKYLFRKEGQNVTLSCEQNLNHDAMYWYRQDPGQGLRLIYYSQIVNDFQKGDIAEGYSVSREKKESFPLTVTSAQKNPTAFYLCASSTLGGPNQPQHFGDGTRLSIL.

This chain joins TRBV4-1 and TRBJ2-1, with 8 bases lining up with TRBD2. The CDR3 consists of 15 residues. V lost 3 bases to trimming and J lost 8 bases; unmatched junction nucleotides: 9. Germline CDR1 and CDR2: MGHRA and YSYEKL. CDR3 protein: CASSQLAGTADEQFF. For the CDR3, the DNA is TGCGCCAGCAGCCAGTTAGCGGGGACCGCCGATGAGCAGTTCTTC.

The gene calls are TRBV7-9 and TRBJ2-5; 10 bases align to TRBD2. The trim removed 2 bases at V and 5 bases at J, leaving 8 bases unmatched. CDR3 size: 16 residues. Germline V gives CDR1 SEHNR, CDR2 FQNEAQ (reference sequence). The CDR3 nucleotides read TGTGCCAGCAGCTTAAATGGTCTAGCGGGGGTGGAGACCCAGTACTTC. Translated: CASSLNGLAGVETQYF.

This clonotype was counted many times. The chain combines TRBV29-1 with TRBJ2-7, with 9 bases lining up with TRBD1. The CDR3 length is 13 residues. J lost 0 bases, V lost 6 bases, and 3 bases had no gene match. Per germline, CDR1 SQVTM and CDR2 ANQGSEA. The CDR3 loop reads CSVGDRVSYEQYF. The CDR3 DNA follows: TGCAGCGTAGGGGACAGGGTCTCCTACGAGCAGTACTTC.

The chain uses TRBV9 and TRBJ2-7; D perhaps matches TRBD2 (5 bases). Trimming took 0 bases from V and 3 from J, leaving 13 bases between them. This CDR3 contains 15 residues. CDR1 and CDR2 from the germline V gene are SGDLS and YYNGEE. In DNA, the CDR3 is TGTGCCAGCAGCGTAGGACGGGGTTTGGGCTACGAGCAGTACTTC. Translating gives CASSVGRGLGYEQYF.

The genes are TRBV7-2 and TRBJ1-2; no clear D gene. Germline CDR1 reads SGHTA; CDR2 reads FQGNSA. The CDR3 contains 13 residues. The ends were cut back, 5 bases at V and 8 bases at J, with 15 bases in the middle. As DNA, the CDR3 is TGTGCCAGCAGCCCCAGGAGGAACGGGGGCTACACCTTC. This sequence encodes CASSPRRNGGYTF.

The gene calls are TRBV7-9 and TRBJ2-3; 7 bases map to TRBD2. The CDR3 is 15 residues long. V shed 1 base and J 14 bases; nucleotides not matched to a gene: 15. From germline, CDR1 is SEHNR and CDR2 FQNEAQ (reference sequence). CDR3 in amino acids: CASSLVVAGHRYAYF. As DNA, the CDR3 is TGTGCCAGCAGCTTAGTGGTAGCGGGTCACAGATACGCGTATTTT. Supplemented by reference TRBV7-9 and TRBJ2-3, the full variable domain reads DTGVSQNPRHKITKRGQNVTFRCDPISEHNRLYWYRQTLGQGPEFLTYFQNEAQLEKSRLLSDRFSAERPKGSFSTLEIQRTEQGDSAMYLCASSLVVAGHRYAYFGPGTRLTVL.

Written as DNA, the CDR3 is TGCGCCAGCAGCTTGGTTTCAGGCACTTACTCTGGGGCCAACGTCCTGACTTTC. It codes for CASSLVSGTYSGANVLTF. The chain combines TRBV5-1 with TRBJ2-6, with unresolved D. The CDR3 runs to 18 residues. The V gene lost 0 bases and the J gene lost 0 bases, with 13 bases spanning the gap. Per the germline V gene, CDR1 is SGHRS and CDR2 is YFSETQ.

This chain connects TRBV20-1 to TRBJ1-2; D is undetermined. This CDR3 has 12 amino acids. Trimming left V 4 bases short and J 4 bases short, with 10 bases between. Germline CDR1 is DFQATT and CDR2 is SNEGSKA (reference sequence). CDR3 amino acids: CSANGETYGYTF. The CDR3 region has the DNA TGCAGTGCTAATGGGGAAACCTATGGCTACACCTTC.

In its sample, this clonotype was seen a few times. The chain couples TRBV11-2 to TRBJ2-1; D is ambiguous. CDR1 and CDR2 from the germline V gene are SGHAT and FQNNGV. The CDR3 consists of 12 residues. V was trimmed by 10 bases and J by 2 bases, leaving 9 bases between them. The chain's CDR3 is CATQQAYNEQFF. Written as DNA, the CDR3 is TGTGCCACTCAGCAAGCCTACAATGAGCAGTTCTTC.

This clonotype was seen more than once but under ten times. This sequence joins TRBV29-1 and TRBJ2-3; perhaps TRBD2 as D (5 bases). V was pared by 4 bases and J by 6 bases, with 11 bases between. There are 12 residues in the CDR3. Germline loops: CDR1 SQVTM, CDR2 ANQGSEA. CDR3 coding DNA: TGCAGCGTTGGACTAAGATTGGATACGCAGTATTTT. This translates into CSVGLRLDTQYF.